These T cell receptor beta chains were read from a single sample in a study of Graves' ophthalmopathy and Graves' hyperthyroidism. TCRdb ran MiXCR on the multiplex PCR reads and lists one entry per CDR3 protein. The profile shows hundreds of thousands of distinct CDR3 sequences, 35% to 50% of them singletons. The sequenced material came from peripheral blood. Receptors originate from an adult man with Graves' ophthalmopathy. Each CDR3 is given with its conserved first and last residue. Fields, in order: V gene, J gene, D gene, clone size, CDR3 DNA, CDR3 protein. A D gene is named only where the DNA matches it firmly. Clone sizes are given selectively: once, few, many, or a class where the clone is expanded.

>TRBV9|TRBJ1-4|-|many
TGTGCCAGCAGCTGGAGGGGGGGCGATGAAAAACTGTTTTTT
CASSWRGGDEKLFF
>TRBV29-1|TRBJ1-1|TRBD1|-
TGCAGCGTTGAAGAAGGGACAGGGGCGGTGACTGAAGCTTTCTTT
CSVEEGTGAVTEAFF
>TRBV11-2|TRBJ1-3|-|-
TGTGCCAGCAGTTATTTGGGGCCCGGAAACACCATATATTTT
CASSYLGPGNTIYF
>TRBV10-3|TRBJ1-3|-|-
TGTGCCATCAGAGACAGACCGAACACCATATATTTT
CAIRDRPNTIYF
>TRBV5-1|TRBJ1-2|-|many
TGCGCCAGCAGCTTGGCCGGTTATAGCCACTATGGCTACACCTTC
CASSLAGYSHYGYTF
>TRBV9|TRBJ1-2|-|-
TGTGCCAGCAGCGTAGGCTCAGGGCCCTATGGCTACACCTTC
CASSVGSGPYGYTF
>TRBV7-3|TRBJ1-2|-|-
TGTGCCAGCAGCTTAACAATGGGGAGGTACTATGGCTACACCTTC
CASSLTMGRYYGYTF
>TRBV20-1|TRBJ1-2|-|-
TGCAGTGCTAGAACGTGGGGAGAAAACTATGGCTACACCTTC
CSARTWGENYGYTF
>TRBV6-1|TRBJ2-5|-|many
TGTGCCAGCAGTGAACGGACAGTGAAAGAGACCCAGTACTTC
CASSERTVKETQYF
>TRBV2|TRBJ2-7|-|-
TGTGCCAGCAGACTGCGGAGTTTTTACGAGCAGTACTTC
CASRLRSFYEQYF
>TRBV10-3|TRBJ1-3|TRBD1|many
TGTGCCATCAGTGGACCGGGACAGAACTCTGGAAACACCATATATTTT
CAISGPGQNSGNTIYF
>TRBV4-2|TRBJ2-5|-|many
TGTGCCAGCAGCCTAATCGACCTCCCAGAGACCCAGTACTTC
CASSLIDLPETQYF
>TRBV15|TRBJ1-2|TRBD1|-
TGTGCCACCAGCAAAGACAGGGACTATGGCTACACCTTC
CATSKDRDYGYTF
>TRBV19|TRBJ2-6|TRBD2|-
TGTGCCAGTAGTACCTTGGGAGGGACTTCCTCTGGGGCCAACGTCCTGACTTTC
CASSTLGGTSSGANVLTF
>TRBV5-1|TRBJ1-2|TRBD1|many
TGCGCCAGCAGCGAGGACAGGGGCTACACCTTC
CASSEDRGYTF
>TRBV9|TRBJ2-7|TRBD2|many
TGTGCCAGCAACCCCGGGGCTAGCGGGTACGAGCAGTACTTC
CASNPGASGYEQYF
>TRBV11-2|TRBJ1-4|TRBD1|many
TGTGCCAGCAGCCAAGGACAGGGAGATAATGAAAAACTGTTTTTT
CASSQGQGDNEKLFF
>TRBV5-1|TRBJ2-5|-|many
TGCGCCAGCAGCTTGGCCCCAGGGGGAGGAGAGACCCAGTACTTC
CASSLAPGGGETQYF
>TRBV2|TRBJ2-7|-|many
TGTGCCAGCAGTGAAGATGGTGGACGGCGACACGAGCAGTACTTC
CASSEDGGRRHEQYF
>TRBV20-1|TRBJ2-5|TRBD2|-
TGCAGTGCTAGCTGGGAGGGGGAGACCCAGTACTTC
CSASWEGETQYF
>TRBV25-1|TRBJ1-1|-|-
TGTGCCAGCAGTGCTAGATTGGGGGCTCGAAACACTGAAGCTTTCTTT
CASSARLGARNTEAFF
>TRBV29-1|TRBJ1-2|-|-
TGCAGCGTTGAGGGGGGCGGATTCTTTGGCTACACCTTC
CSVEGGGFFGYTF
>TRBV5-6|TRBJ2-6|-|-
TGTGCCAGCAGCGTGAGGGTAAATGGGGCCAACGTCCTGACTTTC
CASSVRVNGANVLTF